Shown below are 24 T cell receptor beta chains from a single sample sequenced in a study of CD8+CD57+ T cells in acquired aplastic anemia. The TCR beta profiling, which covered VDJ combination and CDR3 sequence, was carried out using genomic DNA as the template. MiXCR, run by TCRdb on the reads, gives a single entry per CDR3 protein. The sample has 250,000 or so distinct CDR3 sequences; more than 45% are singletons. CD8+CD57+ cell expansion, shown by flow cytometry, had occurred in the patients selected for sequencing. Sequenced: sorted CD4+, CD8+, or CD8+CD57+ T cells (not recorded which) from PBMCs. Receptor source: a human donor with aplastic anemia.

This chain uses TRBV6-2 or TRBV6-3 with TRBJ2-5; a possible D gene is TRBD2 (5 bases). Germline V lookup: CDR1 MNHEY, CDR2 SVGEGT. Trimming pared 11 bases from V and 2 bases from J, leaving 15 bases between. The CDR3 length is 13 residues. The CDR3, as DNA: TGTGCCGGCACTAGGGCTTGGCAAGAGACCCAGTACTTC. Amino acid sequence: CAGTRAWQETQYF.

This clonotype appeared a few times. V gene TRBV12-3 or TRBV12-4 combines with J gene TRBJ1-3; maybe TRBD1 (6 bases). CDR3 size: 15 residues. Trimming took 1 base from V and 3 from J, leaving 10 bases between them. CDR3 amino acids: CASSLVGGGGNTIYF. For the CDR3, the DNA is TGTGCCAGCAGTTTAGTAGGGGGAGGTGGAAACACCATATATTTT.

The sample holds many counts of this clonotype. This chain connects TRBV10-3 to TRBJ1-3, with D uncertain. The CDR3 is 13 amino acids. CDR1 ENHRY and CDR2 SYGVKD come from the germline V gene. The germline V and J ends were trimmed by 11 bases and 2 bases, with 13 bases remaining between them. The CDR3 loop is CAVLEGAGNTIYF. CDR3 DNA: TGTGCCGTTCTGGAGGGAGCTGGAAACACCATATATTTT.

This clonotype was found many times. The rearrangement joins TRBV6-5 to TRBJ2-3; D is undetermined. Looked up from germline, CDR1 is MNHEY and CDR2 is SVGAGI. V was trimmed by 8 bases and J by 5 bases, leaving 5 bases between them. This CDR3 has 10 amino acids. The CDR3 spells CASVGDTQYF. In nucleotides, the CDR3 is TGTGCCAGCGTGGGAGATACGCAGTATTTT.

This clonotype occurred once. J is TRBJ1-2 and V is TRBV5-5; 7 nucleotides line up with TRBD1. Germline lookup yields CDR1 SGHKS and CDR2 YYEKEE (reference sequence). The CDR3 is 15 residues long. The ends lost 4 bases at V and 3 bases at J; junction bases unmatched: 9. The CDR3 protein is CASSAPTGRDYGYTF. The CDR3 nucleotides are TGTGCCAGCAGCGCGCCGACAGGGAGGGACTATGGCTACACCTTC.

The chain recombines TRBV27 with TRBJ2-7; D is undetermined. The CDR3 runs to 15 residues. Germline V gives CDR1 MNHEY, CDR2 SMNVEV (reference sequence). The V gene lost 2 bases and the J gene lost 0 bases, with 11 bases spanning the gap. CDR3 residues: CASSLARSSSYEQYF. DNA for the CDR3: TGTGCCAGCAGTTTAGCCAGGAGCAGCTCCTACGAGCAGTACTTC.

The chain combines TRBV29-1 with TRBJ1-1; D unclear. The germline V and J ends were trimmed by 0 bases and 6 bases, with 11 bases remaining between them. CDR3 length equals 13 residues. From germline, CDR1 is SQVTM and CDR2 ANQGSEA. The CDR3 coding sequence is TGCAGCGTTGAAGACATGGACCACCCTGAAGCTTTCTTT. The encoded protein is CSVEDMDHPEAFF.

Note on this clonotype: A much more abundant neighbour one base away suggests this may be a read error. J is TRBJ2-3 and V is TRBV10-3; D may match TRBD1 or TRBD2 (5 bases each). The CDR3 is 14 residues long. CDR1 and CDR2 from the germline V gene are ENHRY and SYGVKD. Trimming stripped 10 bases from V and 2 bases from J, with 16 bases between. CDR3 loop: CASNNGGNTDTQYF. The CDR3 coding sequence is TGTGCCAGCAACAATGGGGGAAACACAGATACGCAGTATTTT.

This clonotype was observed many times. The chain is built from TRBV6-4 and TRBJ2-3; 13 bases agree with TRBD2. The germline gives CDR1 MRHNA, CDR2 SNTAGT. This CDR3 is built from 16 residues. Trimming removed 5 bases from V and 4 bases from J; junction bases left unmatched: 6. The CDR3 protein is CASSRTSGSSADTQYF. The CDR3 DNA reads TGTGCCAGCAGTCGGACTAGCGGGAGTAGCGCAGATACGCAGTATTTT.

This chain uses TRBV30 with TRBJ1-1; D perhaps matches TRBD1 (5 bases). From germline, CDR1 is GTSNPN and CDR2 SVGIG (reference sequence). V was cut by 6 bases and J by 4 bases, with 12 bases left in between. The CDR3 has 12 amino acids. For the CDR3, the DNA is TGTGCCTGCCAGGGACGGGGCACTGAAGCTTTCTTT. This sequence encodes CACQGRGTEAFF.

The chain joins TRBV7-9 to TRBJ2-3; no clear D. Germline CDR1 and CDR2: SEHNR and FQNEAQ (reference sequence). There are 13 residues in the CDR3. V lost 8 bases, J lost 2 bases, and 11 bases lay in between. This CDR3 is CASLRAFTDTQYF. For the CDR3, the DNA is TGTGCCAGCCTCCGTGCCTTCACAGATACGCAGTATTTT.

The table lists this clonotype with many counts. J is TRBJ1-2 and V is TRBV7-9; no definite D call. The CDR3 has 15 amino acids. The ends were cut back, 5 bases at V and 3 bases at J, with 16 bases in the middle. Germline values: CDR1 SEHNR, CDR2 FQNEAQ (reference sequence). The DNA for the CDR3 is TGTGCCAGCAGCCCGACAACTGCTAGGGACTATGGCTACACCTTC. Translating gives CASSPTTARDYGYTF.

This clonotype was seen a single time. DNA for the CDR3: TGTGCCAGCAGCTTTACCGATACGGGGGGATACGAGCAGTACTTC. Amino acid sequence: CASSFTDTGGYEQYF. The chain combines TRBV11-1 with TRBJ2-7; 7 bases agree with TRBD2. V was clipped by 3 bases and J by 4 bases; unmatched bases: 9. CDR1 is SGHAT, CDR2 FQDESV, per germline (reference sequence). This CDR3 spans 15 amino acids. Looking up the rest from reference TRBV11-1 and TRBJ2-7 gives the full variable domain: EAEVAQSPRYKITEKSQAVAFWCDPISGHATLYWYRQILGQGPELLVQFQDESVVDDSQLPKDRFSAERLKGVDSTLKIQPAELGDSAMYLCASSFTDTGGYEQYFGPGTRLTVT.

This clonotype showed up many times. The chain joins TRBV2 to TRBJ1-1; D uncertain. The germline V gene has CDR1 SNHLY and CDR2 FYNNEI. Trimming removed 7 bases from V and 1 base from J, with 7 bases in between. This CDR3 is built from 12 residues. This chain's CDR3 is CASTAGNTEAFF. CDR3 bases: TGTGCCAGCACGGCTGGGAACACTGAAGCTTTCTTT.

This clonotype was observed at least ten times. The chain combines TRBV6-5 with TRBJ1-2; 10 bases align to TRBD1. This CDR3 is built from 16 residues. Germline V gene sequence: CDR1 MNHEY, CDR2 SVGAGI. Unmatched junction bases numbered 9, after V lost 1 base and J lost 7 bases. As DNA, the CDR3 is TGTGCCAGCAGTTACTGGGACAGGGGAATTGGAATTGGCTACACCTTC. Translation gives CASSYWDRGIGIGYTF.

DNA of the CDR3: TGTGCCACCAGCAGCCCCCCGGGACAGGGGGGTTACGAGCAGTACTTC. Encoded protein: CATSSPPGQGGYEQYF. The V gene is TRBV15, the J gene TRBJ2-7; TRBD1 agrees at 11 bases. The trim removed 3 bases at V and 4 bases at J, leaving 8 bases unmatched. This CDR3 is built from 16 residues. Germline V gene sequence: CDR1 LNHNV, CDR2 YYDKDF (reference sequence).

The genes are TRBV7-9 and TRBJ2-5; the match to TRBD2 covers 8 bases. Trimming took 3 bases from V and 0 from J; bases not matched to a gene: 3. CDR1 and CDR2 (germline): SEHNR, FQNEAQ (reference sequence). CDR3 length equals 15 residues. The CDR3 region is CASSFSGAYQETQYF. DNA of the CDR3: TGTGCCAGCAGCTTTAGCGGGGCGTACCAAGAGACCCAGTACTTC.

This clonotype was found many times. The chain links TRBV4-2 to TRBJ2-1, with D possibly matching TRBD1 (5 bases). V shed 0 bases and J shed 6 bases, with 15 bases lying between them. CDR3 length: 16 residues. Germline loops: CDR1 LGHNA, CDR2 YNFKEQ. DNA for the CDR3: TGTGCCAGCAGCCAAGATGCGTCAGGGCCTTCCAATGAGCAGTTCTTC. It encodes CASSQDASGPSNEQFF.

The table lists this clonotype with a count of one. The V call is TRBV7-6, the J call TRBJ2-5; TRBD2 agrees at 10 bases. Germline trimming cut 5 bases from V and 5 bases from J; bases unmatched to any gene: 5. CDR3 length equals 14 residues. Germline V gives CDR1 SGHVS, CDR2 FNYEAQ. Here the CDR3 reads CASSKSGGVETQYF. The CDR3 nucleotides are TGTGCCAGCAGCAAAAGCGGGGGGGTTGAGACCCAGTACTTC.

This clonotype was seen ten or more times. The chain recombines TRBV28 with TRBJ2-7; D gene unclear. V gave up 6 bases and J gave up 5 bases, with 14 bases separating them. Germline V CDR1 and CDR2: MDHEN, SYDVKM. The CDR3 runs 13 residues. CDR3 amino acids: CASSLLRRNEQYF. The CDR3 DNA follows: TGTGCCAGCAGCCTGCTCAGAAGGAACGAGCAGTACTTC.

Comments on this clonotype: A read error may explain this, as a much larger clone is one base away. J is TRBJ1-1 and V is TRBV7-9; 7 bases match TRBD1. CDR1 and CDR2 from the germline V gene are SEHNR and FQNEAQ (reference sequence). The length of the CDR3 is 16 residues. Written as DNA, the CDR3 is TGTGCCAGCAGAATTTTAACCGGGACAGTGAAGACTGAAGCTTTCTTT. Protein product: CASRILTGTVKTEAFF.

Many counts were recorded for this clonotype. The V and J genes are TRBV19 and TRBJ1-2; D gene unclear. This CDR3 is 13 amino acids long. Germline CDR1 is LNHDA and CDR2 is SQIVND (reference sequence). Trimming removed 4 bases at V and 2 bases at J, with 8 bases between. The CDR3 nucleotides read TGTGCCAGTAGTACCCCCGGGAACTATGGCTACACCTTC. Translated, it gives CASSTPGNYGYTF. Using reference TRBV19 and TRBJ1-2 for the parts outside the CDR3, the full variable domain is DGGITQSPKYLFRKEGQNVTLSCEQNLNHDAMYWYRQDPGQGLRLIYYSQIVNDFQKGDIAEGYSVSREKKESFPLTVTSAQKNPTAFYLCASSTPGNYGYTFGSGTRLTVV.

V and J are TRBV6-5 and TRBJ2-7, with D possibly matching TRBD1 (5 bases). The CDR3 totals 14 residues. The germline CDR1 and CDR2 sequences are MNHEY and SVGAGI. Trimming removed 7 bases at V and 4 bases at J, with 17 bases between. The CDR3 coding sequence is TGTGCCAGCAAGGGAAGGTCAGGGAATTACGAGCAGTACTTC. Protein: CASKGRSGNYEQYF.

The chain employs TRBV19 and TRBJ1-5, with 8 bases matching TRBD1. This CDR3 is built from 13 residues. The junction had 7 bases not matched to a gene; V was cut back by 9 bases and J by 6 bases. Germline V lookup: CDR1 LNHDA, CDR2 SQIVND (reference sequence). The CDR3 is CASRSTGVQPQHF. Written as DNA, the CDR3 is TGTGCCAGCAGATCGACAGGGGTTCAGCCCCAGCATTTT.